The 32 T cell receptor beta chains presented below share a single source sample, sequenced in a study of blood T cell repertoires in COVID-19. The repertoire was sequenced with immunoSEQ multiplex PCR; TCRdb's copy has only in-frame clones and lacks some. Of 250,000 to 350,000 clones listed, around 91% are singletons. What was sequenced was PBMCs or T cells enriched from blood (not recorded which). The receptors derive from a woman aged 18-29 years who had recovered from COVID-19.

V and J are TRBV4-2 and TRBJ1-6; 7 bases are shared with TRBD1. The V gene end was trimmed by 0 bases and the J gene end by 6 bases; junction bases not matched to a gene: 8. CDR1 and CDR2 from the germline V gene are LGHNA and YNFKEQ. The CDR3 is 17 amino acids. The CDR3 nucleotides are TGTGCCAGCAGCCAAGATAGGGCAGGGGGTAGTAATTCACCCCTCCACTTT. It is translated as CASSQDRAGGSNSPLHF.

The chain recombines TRBV30 with TRBJ1-2; D remains ambiguous. CDR1 and CDR2 (germline): GTSNPN, SVGIG (reference sequence). The CDR3 spans 11 residues. Trimming cost V 5 bases and J 4 bases, with 8 bases left between them. CDR3 amino acids: CAWGRIYGYTF. The CDR3 DNA is TGTGCCTGGGGCAGGATCTATGGCTACACCTTC.

This chain connects TRBV29-1 to TRBJ1-4, with D hard to call. This CDR3 region has 13 residues. Germline V gene sequence: CDR1 SQVTM, CDR2 ANQGSEA. The V gene lost 4 bases and the J gene lost 2 bases, with 8 bases spanning the gap. DNA for the CDR3: TGCAGCGTTGGGAGAGGTACTAATGAAAAACTGTTTTTT. Translated, it gives CSVGRGTNEKLFF.

This chain links TRBV5-3 with TRBJ2-1, with 12 positions matching TRBD1. TRBV5-3 has ORF status, its function being uncertain. V shed 4 bases and J 4 bases; nucleotides not matched to a gene: 9. The CDR3 extends over 17 amino acids. The CDR3 region is CARSRPGTGGEYNEQFF. In nucleotides, the CDR3 is TGTGCCAGAAGCCGTCCCGGGACAGGGGGCGAGTACAATGAGCAGTTCTTC.

This clone was seen only a few times. The chain is built from TRBV28 and TRBJ1-2; D not resolved. The CDR3 runs 13 residues. Germline V gene sequence: CDR1 MDHEN, CDR2 SYDVKM. V was clipped by 3 bases and J by 8 bases, with 13 bases between them. The CDR3: CASSLRQTPGYTF. DNA of the CDR3: TGTGCCAGCAGTTTGAGGCAGACGCCGGGCTACACCTTC.

A single count supports this clone. The V and J genes are TRBV5-6 and TRBJ2-1, with 10 bases matching TRBD2. The CDR3 is 16 residues long. Germline V gene sequence: CDR1 SGHDT, CDR2 YYEEEE. With V trimmed by 4 bases and J by 9 bases, 13 bases remained unmatched. This chain's CDR3 is CASSPESGLALGEQFF. Written as DNA, the CDR3 is TGTGCCAGCAGCCCCGAGTCGGGACTAGCGTTGGGTGAGCAGTTCTTC.

CDR3 in amino acids: CASSPGTGGDYGYTF. The DNA of the CDR3 is TGTGCCAGCAGTCCCGGGACAGGGGGCGACTATGGCTACACCTTC. This chain joins TRBV27 and TRBJ1-2, with TRBD1 identical over 12 bases. CDR1 MNHEY and CDR2 SMNVEV come from the germline V gene (reference sequence). This CDR3 region has 15 residues. J gave up 3 bases and V 5 bases, and 4 bases lay outside the gene matches.

V usage is TRBV10-3 and J usage is TRBJ2-7; weak D call: TRBD1 (5 bases). This CDR3 contains 14 residues. The ends were cut back, 6 bases at V and 0 bases at J, with 12 bases in the middle. Looked up from germline, CDR1 is ENHRY and CDR2 is SYGVKD. This CDR3 reads CAIRPTESSYEQYF. The CDR3 DNA follows: TGTGCCATCAGACCGACAGAAAGCTCCTACGAGCAGTACTTC.

V usage is TRBV3-1 (or the pseudogene TRBV3-2) and J usage is TRBJ1-4, with D unclear. The CDR3 contains 16 residues. The V gene's germline CDR1 is LGHDT and CDR2 YNNKEL (reference sequence). V was cut by 4 bases and J by 4 bases, with 16 bases left in between. For the CDR3, the DNA is TGTGCCAGCAGCCCTCCCGCCGGACGGGGTAATGAAAAACTGTTTTTT. As protein: CASSPPAGRGNEKLFF.

V and J are TRBV3-1 (or the pseudogene TRBV3-2) and TRBJ2-5, with D perhaps matching TRBD2 (5 bases). The V gene lost 4 bases and the J gene lost 5 bases, with 11 bases spanning the gap. Germline loops: CDR1 LGHDT, CDR2 YNNKEL (reference sequence). The CDR3 has 13 amino acids. The DNA of the CDR3 is TGTGCCAGCAGCCCCTCGGGAAGGGAGACCCAGTACTTC. Amino acids: CASSPSGRETQYF.

The chain is built from TRBV5-8 and TRBJ1-5; 9 bases are a match to TRBD1. After removal of 4 bases from V and 4 bases from J, the junction contained 3 bases not matched to a gene. Germline values: CDR1 SGHTS, CDR2 YDEGEE. The CDR3 has 14 amino acids. CDR3 in amino acids: CASSDGQGNQPQHF. CDR3 DNA: TGTGCCAGCAGCGACGGACAGGGGAATCAGCCCCAGCATTTT.

CDR3 sequence: CVTLGGGNEKLFF. CDR3 sequence (DNA): TGCGTCACTCTGGGGGGTGGTAATGAAAAACTGTTTTTT. This sequence joins TRBV29-1 and TRBJ1-4; D is perhaps TRBD1 (5 bases). Germline lookup yields CDR1 SQVTM and CDR2 ANQGSEA. CDR3 length: 13 residues.

The CDR3 is CASSLPVEGGEQFF. DNA of the CDR3: TGTGCCAGCAGCTTGCCGGTGGAAGGGGGTGAGCAGTTCTTC. The V and J genes are TRBV11-1 and TRBJ2-1; tentative D call: TRBD1 (6 bases). Deletions cut 3 bases from V and 9 bases from J, with 15 bases between. The CDR3 contains 14 residues. Germline CDR1 is SGHAT and CDR2 is FQDESV (reference sequence).

This clone was counted a few times. V and J are TRBV30 and TRBJ1-4; the D gene is possibly TRBD1 (6 bases). This CDR3 spans 13 amino acids. V was trimmed by 5 bases and J by 4 bases, leaving 11 bases between them. Germline assignment: CDR1 GTSNPN and CDR2 SVGIG (reference sequence). The DNA of the CDR3 is TGTGCCTGGCACAGGGCAGTTAATGAAAAACTGTTTTTT. This sequence encodes CAWHRAVNEKLFF.

The chain couples TRBV19 to TRBJ1-2; D unclear. Germline values: CDR1 LNHDA, CDR2 SQIVND (reference sequence). This CDR3 contains 12 residues. V was pared by 5 bases and J by 7 bases, with 11 bases between. The CDR3 bases are TGTGCCAGTAGTGAACACGTAGCTGGCTACACCTTC. Translation: CASSEHVAGYTF.

V and J are TRBV18 and TRBJ1-5, with TRBD1 as a possible D gene (6 bases). CDR1 is KGHSH, CDR2 LQKENI, per germline. The CDR3 runs to 15 residues. V lost 3 bases, J lost 5 bases, and 14 bases lay in between. DNA for the CDR3: TGTGCCAGCTCACCCCCCGGCAGGGGTGATCAGCCCCAGCATTTT. Translating it yields CASSPPGRGDQPQHF.

The CDR3 sequence: CASSQGLRYQETQYF. Written as DNA, the CDR3 is TGTGCCAGCAGCCAAGGTCTTCGTTACCAAGAGACCCAGTACTTC. V gene TRBV3-1 (or the pseudogene TRBV3-2) combines with J gene TRBJ2-5; D not resolved. Looked up from germline, CDR1 is LGHDT and CDR2 is YNNKEL (reference sequence). V lost 1 base to trimming and J lost 0 bases, with 9 bases between them. This CDR3 comprises 15 residues.

V is TRBV5-6 and J is TRBJ1-6; a weak D match, TRBD1 (5 bases). The V gene lost 2 bases and the J gene lost 8 bases, with 11 bases spanning the gap. The germline V gene encodes CDR1 SGHDT and CDR2 YYEEEE. The CDR3 sequence is 14 residues long. As DNA, the CDR3 is TGTGCCAGCAGCTTAGACAGTCGGGATTCACCCCTCCACTTT. Residues: CASSLDSRDSPLHF.

The chain carries TRBV5-1 and TRBJ2-7, with 13 bases identical to TRBD2. This CDR3 is 16 amino acids long. The junction had 10 bases not matched to a gene; V was cut back by 4 bases and J by 6 bases. The germline V gene encodes CDR1 SGHRS and CDR2 YFSETQ. CDR3 residues: CASSIVRTSGGGEQYF. CDR3 DNA: TGCGCCAGCAGCATCGTGAGGACTAGCGGGGGAGGCGAGCAGTACTTC. Filled out from reference TRBV5-1 and TRBJ2-7, the complete variable domain reads KAGVTQTPRYLIKTRGQQVTLSCSPISGHRSVSWYQQTPGQGLQFLFEYFSETQRNKGNFPGRFSGRQFSNSRSEMNVSTLELGDSALYLCASSIVRTSGGGEQYFGPGTRLTVT.

The chain combines TRBV6-5 with TRBJ1-2, with a possible D match to TRBD1 (5 bases). This CDR3 contains 14 residues. The V end was cut by 6 bases, the J end by 4 bases, with 15 bases between. Germline lookup yields CDR1 MNHEY and CDR2 SVGAGI. CDR3 bases: TGTGCCAGCAGGCTGCAGGGTCTGGGCTATGGCTACACCTTC. This encodes CASRLQGLGYGYTF.

The chain has TRBV9 and TRBJ1-1; 11 nucleotides align to TRBD1. V shed 2 bases, J shed 4 bases, and the junction held 4 bases outside the gene matches. CDR1 SGDLS and CDR2 YYNGEE come from the germline V gene. The CDR3 runs to 15 residues. Here the CDR3 DNA reads TGTGCCAGCAGCGTTTCCGGGACAGGGGGCACTGAAGCTTTCTTT. It codes for CASSVSGTGGTEAFF.

This chain uses TRBV7-3 with TRBJ2-1, with D possibly matching TRBD1 (6 bases). This CDR3 is built from 12 residues. V shed 3 bases and J shed 9 bases, with 9 bases lying between them. CDR1 is SGHTA, CDR2 FQGTGA, per germline. This chain's CDR3 is CASSFTGSEQFF. The CDR3 DNA reads as TGTGCCAGCAGCTTCACAGGGAGTGAGCAGTTCTTC.

This chain uses TRBV6-2 or TRBV6-3 with TRBJ2-3, with TRBD1 matching 7 bases. The CDR3 contains 16 residues. The ends lost 5 bases at V and 3 bases at J; junction bases unmatched: 11. CDR1 is MNHEY and CDR2 is SVGEGT in the germline V gene. The CDR3 loop is CASSIRDRLKTDTQYF. The CDR3 DNA sequence: TGTGCCAGCAGTATCCGGGACAGATTAAAGACAGATACGCAGTATTTT.

V gene TRBV7-2 combines with J gene TRBJ2-5; 9 bases are a match to TRBD2. Per the germline V gene, CDR1 is SGHTA and CDR2 is FQGNSA. V gave up 3 bases and J gave up 5 bases; unmatched junction bases: 7. The CDR3 is 15 residues long. CDR3 region: CASSFGRGGHETQYF. As DNA, the CDR3 is TGTGCCAGCAGCTTTGGGCGGGGGGGCCATGAGACCCAGTACTTC.

V gene TRBV7-9 combines with J gene TRBJ2-3; 10 nucleotides align to TRBD2. Looked up from germline, CDR1 is SEHNR and CDR2 is FQNEAQ (reference sequence). Trimming cost V 2 bases and J 1 base; bases outside gene matches: 9. The CDR3 runs to 18 residues. The CDR3 loop reads CASSLSGGAYSRTDTQYF. DNA of the CDR3: TGTGCCAGCAGCTTAAGCGGGGGGGCCTATTCGCGCACAGATACGCAGTATTTT.

V gene TRBV18 combines with J gene TRBJ2-7, with TRBD2 matching 7 bases. CDR1 and CDR2 from the germline V gene are KGHSH and LQKENI. V dropped 6 bases and J dropped 5; count of bases not matched to a gene: 13. This CDR3 has 15 amino acids. The CDR3 bases are TGTGCCAGCTCCCAATCGGGACGGGAGGCAAACGAGCAGTACTTC. This codes for CASSQSGREANEQYF.

A word on this clone: Within the sample, other DNA sequences also encode this same CDR3. This chain uses TRBV18 with TRBJ2-5; maybe TRBD1 (5 bases). This CDR3 region has 13 residues. V lost 3 bases and J lost 3, with 8 bases in between. Germline-derived CDR1 and CDR2 are KGHSH and LQKENI. Here the CDR3 reads CASSPTGKETQYF. CDR3 DNA: TGTGCCAGCTCACCTACAGGAAAAGAGACCCAGTACTTC.

The genes are TRBV28 and TRBJ1-5; TRBD1 might be the D (6 bases). Between the trimmed V and J ends, which lost 3 bases and 3 bases, there was a span of 15 bases. The CDR3 extends over 16 amino acids. CDR1 is MDHEN and CDR2 is SYDVKM in the germline V gene. CDR3 in DNA: TGTGCCAGCAGTTTTCTGTCAACAGGGTACAATCAGCCCCAGCATTTT. Encoded protein: CASSFLSTGYNQPQHF.

The chain carries TRBV3-1 (or the pseudogene TRBV3-2) and TRBJ2-3; weak D call: TRBD2 (6 bases). V lost 1 base, J lost 4 bases, and 9 bases lay in between. Germline V gene lookup returns CDR1 LGHDT and CDR2 YNNKEL (reference sequence). The CDR3 runs to 14 residues. Written as DNA, the CDR3 is TGTGCCAGCAGCCAAGCTCCTAGCGCAGATACGCAGTATTTT. Its protein is CASSQAPSADTQYF.

The chain couples TRBV6-4 to TRBJ2-3; 8 bases line up with TRBD2. The trim removed 5 bases at V and 6 bases at J, leaving 4 bases unmatched. The CDR3 length is 13 residues. CDR1 is MRHNA, CDR2 SNTAGT, per germline. Here the CDR3 reads CASSPAGVDTQYF. Here the CDR3 DNA reads TGTGCCAGCAGTCCAGCGGGGGTGGATACGCAGTATTTT.

This chain uses TRBV2 with TRBJ1-4, with TRBD1 matching 7 bases. V was pared by 3 bases and J by 8 bases, with 6 bases of the junction left unmatched. The CDR3 consists of 14 residues. CDR1 SNHLY and CDR2 FYNNEI come from the germline V gene. The CDR3 spells CASSDTGAGEKLFF. CDR3 bases: TGTGCCAGCAGTGATACAGGGGCTGGGGAAAAACTGTTTTTT. Based on the CDR3 plus reference TRBV2 and TRBJ1-4, the full variable domain is EPEVTQTPSHQVTQMGQEVILRCVPISNHLYFYWYRQILGQKVEFLVSFYNNEISEKSEIFDDQFSVERPDGSNFTLKIRSTKLEDSAMYFCASSDTGAGEKLFFGSGTQLSVL.

Notes on this clone: At one end, the junction sequence differs from germline, possibly due to a read error. The gene calls are TRBV28 and TRBJ2-7, with D perhaps TRBD1 (6 bases). The CDR3 length is 12 residues. In germline, CDR1 is MDHEN, CDR2 SYDVKM. Written as DNA, the CDR3 is TGTGCCAGCAGTACCACGGGACACCCAACGACATTC. Translated: CASSTTGHPTTF. Together with reference TRBV28 and TRBJ2-7, the CDR3 gives the full variable domain: DVKVTQSSRYLVKRTGEKVFLECVQDMDHENMFWYRQDPGLGLRLIYFSYDVKMKEKGDIPEGYSVSREKKERFSLILESASTNQTSMYLCASSTTGHPTTFGPGTRLTVT.